The TCR beta chain described here comes from a study of blood T cells in healthy people across ages (dated by TCRdb to the mid-2010s). In the study overall: In model experiments, template switching captured roughly one uniquely barcoded TCR beta cDNA molecule for every two T cells. The donors were divided into four age groups: young (average 16 years), middle-aged (almost 40), aged (approximately 62) and long-lived (82). To avoid experimental bias, donors of different ages were spread randomly across the sequencing lanes. The study analyzed two additional independent replicas of 1 million unique cDNA reads from the same blood draw for two donors, one aged 18 to 29 and one aged 80 or older. To track age-related changes in TCR beta repertoire diversity, the study relied on deep sequencing normalized with unique cDNA molecular identifiers.

The donors were roughly 40 Caucasian individuals from Russia, aged 6 to 90 years, who were systemically healthy. Approximately 9.3 milliliters of peripheral blood were drawn from each donor into EDTA-treated Vacutainer tubes. Ficoll-Paque density-gradient centrifugation was used to isolate PBMCs, with at least 7 million per sample. Total RNA, at least 5.5 micrograms per sample, was extracted from PBMCs with Trizol reagent. For every donor, flow cytometry on a PBMC aliquot measured the percentage of naive CD45RAhigh/CD27high T cells. What the work shows at the level of the full study, not this receptor alone: The percentage of naive T cells measured by flow cytometry correlated strongly with observed TCR beta diversity. Compared with the aged group, the long-lived group had more naive CD4+ T cells, fewer expanded clones and increased TCR diversity, a pattern suggesting age selection. Total diversity estimates from one million sequenced T cells were considered lower bounds and underestimates. Because donor CMV infection status was unknown, age-related changes in expanded clonotypes were potentially confounded. Observed TCR beta diversity per million T cells fell roughly linearly with age, and a significant reduction was already apparent by age roughly 40. Since profiling was done on bulk unsorted PBMCs, naive and antigen-experienced compartments could not be conclusively compared.

Library preparation employed 5' RACE. The instrument was an Illumina HiSeq 2500. A second PCR of about 7 to 12 cycles was run with a J-beta primer mix and a sample-barcoded 5' primer. A template-switch 5' adaptor carrying 12 random nucleotides introduced a unique molecular identifier onto each TCR beta cDNA molecule. Each sample yielded at least 3 million CDR3-containing paired-end reads. All of the RNA was converted into first-strand cDNA using the Mint cDNA synthesis kit, with a TRBC-specific oligonucleotide serving as the primer. After uracil-DNA glycosylase treatment, a first 18-cycle PCR used universal primers M1SS and BC2_uni_R on all cDNA. The original methods were these. Each sample was normalized by randomly selecting 1 million high-quality reads, each carrying a distinct molecular identifier. Reads sharing molecular identifiers were discarded rather than binned into consensus sequences. CDR3 identification, clonotype clustering and error correction used MiTCR with a Q25 quality threshold and the strictest error-elimination algorithm. A nonparametric unseen species model using Euler transformation provided a lower-bound estimate of total TCR beta diversity. The public reads were quality trimmed at Q25 with fastp and then assembled into clones with MiXCR by TCRdb, keeping productive beta chains. Each entry merges the rows of one CDR3 protein and shows their most common DNA and genes. TCRdb, not the original authors, processed these V and J calls. The sample has 660,000 or so distinct CDR3 sequences on record, approximately 59% of them singletons. Jointly, the top ten make up around 37% of the sample.

As concerns this clonotype: It lacks a known antigen. Base quality data are lacking; no much larger clone is found one base away.

CDR1 is given as DFQATT and CDR2 as SNEGSKA, both from the germline V gene (reference sequence). V lost 0 bases and J lost 2 bases, and the count of bases not matched to a germline gene is 3. The cysteine opens and the phenylalanine closes a CDR3 of 15 amino acids. Only the CDR3 portion is preserved as DNA: 45 bases, with reading frame beginning at the first base. The chain couples TRBV20-1 to TRBJ2-1; TRBD1 aligns with 8 central bases. Sequencing used blood. The sequence came from a man between 60 and 75 years old in good health. Here is the DNA: TGCAGTGCTAGAGACCCGGGACAGGCCTACAATGAGCAGTTCTTC. This gives the protein CSARDPGQAYNEQFF.